This T cell receptor (beta chain) was sequenced in a study of T cells in Graves' hyperthyroidism and ophthalmopathy (dated by TCRdb to about 2019). Background for the entire study: Peripheral blood was sampled at the time of initial diagnosis, prior to any treatment. To identify TCR V-J signatures that set the groups apart, the researchers used a discovery cohort of roughly 100 patients, made up of under 45 with Graves' ophthalmopathy and around 58 with stable Graves' hyperthyroidism. Prospective prediction of ophthalmopathy was tested in an independent validation cohort consisting of 18 to 20 hyperthyroidism patients and approximately 16 patients who later progressed to ophthalmopathy. The approximately 90 discovery patients were randomly split 7:3 into training and test sets. In addition, the study compared T-cell repertoires in thyroid tissue and in blood from over 5 Graves' hyperthyroidism patients. Once sampling was done, hyperthyroidism patients were given methimazole at a starting dose of 30 mg daily, whereas ophthalmopathy patients were given high-dose intravenous methylprednisolone. The paper reports TCR Vbeta CDR3 sequencing of over 130 peripheral blood samples: 43 ophthalmopathy, over 70 hyperthyroidism and around 17 progressor patients. Overall study results and their limits: In cross-validation, a model built on a 13 V-J signature told ophthalmopathy apart from stable hyperthyroidism with 85% to 90% sensitivity and around 81% specificity, and in testing the same model reached 80%/75%. Blood samples also contained most of the expanded thyroid clonotypes (frequency above 0.001), which suggests that blood repertoires may reflect thyroid immune responses. In validation, progression to ophthalmopathy was predicted by the model with 70.59% sensitivity and roughly 76% specificity, a median of about 6 months before onset. Sample size was not statistically predetermined, and investigators were not blinded to group allocation.

The TCR beta CDR3 regions were amplified from RNA transcripts. A first-round RT-PCR of the TCR CDR3 used the HTBI primer set with the Qiagen OneStep RT-PCR kit. Libraries were constructed in a second round of multiplex PCR, after which size selection and purification were performed. Libraries were sequenced paired-end with 100 bp reads on an Illumina HiSeq2000. From the authors' description of their analysis: SOAPnuke was used to process the raw data, with reads discarded if the reads contained adapters or uncalled bases, had a mean Phred below 15, or lacked an exact constant-primer or identifier match. COPE v1.2.5 was used to merge high-quality paired reads, and clonotypes were defined as unique nucleotide sequences. MiTCR v1.1 was used to align the clonotypes against IMGT TRBV, TRBD and TRBJ reference segments. Analysis was restricted to V-J combinations with a frequency above 0.0001, which covered 98% to 99.2% of repertoires. A TCS score was defined as the ratio between F50 (clonal expansion) and ExV (chaos), using BLOSUM62-based TCRdist between CDR3 peptides within each V-J. Welch's t-statistics and random forest reduced 500 to 550 V-J features to around 14, which were used in a naive Bayes classifier (R e1071). Using fastp trimming at Q25 and MiXCR clonotype assembly, TCRdb reanalyzed the public sequencing data and kept in-frame beta chains. Rows matching on CDR3 protein sequence are summarized as one entry with the most common DNA and genes. In this record, the V and J calls reflect TCRdb's handling and not the investigators' own analysis. This sample holds 660,000 or so distinct CDR3 sequences; less than 25% were observed only once. Jointly, the top ten make up about 35% of the sample.

Notes on this clonotype: It lacks a known antigen. Per-nucleotide qualities are absent, and no much larger clonotype sits a single base away.

V ends up 8 bases short and J 6 bases short, with an unmatched junction base count of 16. For CDR1 and CDR2, the germline V gene lists SNHLY and FYNNEI. The CDR3, from cysteine to phenylalanine, totals 16 residues. The only DNA kept is the CDR3, 48 bases in frame from the first base. Ophthalmopathy patients had moderately to severely active disease, with a Clinical Activity Score of 3 or more, a NOSPECS grade of 4 or more, and a disease duration of less than 3 months. Any patient with an uncontrolled infection, another autoimmune disease, pregnancy or lactation was excluded. Diagnoses relied on clinical symptoms, serum thyroxine and TRAb, thyroid ultrasound and orbital computed tomography. PBMCs were separated from about 10 ml of fresh peripheral blood using Ficoll-Paque density gradient centrifugation. Total RNA was extracted with Trizol reagent, and quality was checked on an Agilent 2100 Bioanalyzer.

The TCR was taken from a man aged 25-40 years with Graves' ophthalmopathy. This chain is built from TRBV2 and TRBJ2-1; 7 bases in between match TRBD1. The source material was blood. The sequenced DNA: TGTGCCAGCGGGGAACAGGGGACAGTTTTAAGCAATGAGCAGTTCTTC. Translation gives CASGEQGTVLSNEQFF.